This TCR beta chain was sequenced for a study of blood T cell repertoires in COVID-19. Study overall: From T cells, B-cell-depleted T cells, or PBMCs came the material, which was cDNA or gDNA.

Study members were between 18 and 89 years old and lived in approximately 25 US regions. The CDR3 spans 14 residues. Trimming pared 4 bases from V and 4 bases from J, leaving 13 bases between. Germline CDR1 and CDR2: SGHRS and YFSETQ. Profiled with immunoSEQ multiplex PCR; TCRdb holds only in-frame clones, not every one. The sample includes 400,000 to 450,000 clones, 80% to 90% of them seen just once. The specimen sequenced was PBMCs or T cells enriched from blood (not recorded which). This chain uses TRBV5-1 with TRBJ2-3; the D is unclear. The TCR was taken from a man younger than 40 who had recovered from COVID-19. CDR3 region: CASSPFVSADTQYF. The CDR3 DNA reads TGCGCCAGCAGCCCCTTCGTGAGCGCAGATACGCAGTATTTT. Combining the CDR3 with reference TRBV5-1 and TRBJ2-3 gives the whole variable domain KAGVTQTPRYLIKTRGQQVTLSCSPISGHRSVSWYQQTPGQGLQFLFEYFSETQRNKGNFPGRFSGRQFSNSRSEMNVSTLELGDSALYLCASSPFVSADTQYFGPGTRLTVL.